The 20 T cell receptor beta chains below come from one sample, sequenced in a study of cytomegalovirus exposure and HLA in healthy donors. PCR employed 60 Vbeta and 13 Jbeta primers. The data were produced by immunoSEQ multiplex PCR, yet TCRdb's version contains in-frame clones alone and is incomplete. The repertoire has some 140,000 clones, approximately 71% of them found once; the top ten carry 0.94%. The specimen sequenced was PBMCs. Receptors originate from a woman aged 55-69 years in good health and CMV-seronegative.

The V call is TRBV30, the J call TRBJ2-2; TRBD1 agrees at 7 bases. The CDR3 runs to 16 residues. Losses at the gene ends were 4 bases for V and 2 bases for J; bases not matched to a gene: 10. Per germline, CDR1 GTSNPN and CDR2 SVGIG (reference sequence). CDR3 DNA sequence: TGTGCCTGGAAAGGCAGGGGGACGGCCAACACCGGGGAGCTGTTTTTT. Protein: CAWKGRGTANTGELFF.

CDR3 residues: CASSTSGGANTQYF. The CDR3 DNA reads TGCGCCAGCAGTACTAGCGGAGGAGCTAATACGCAGTATTTT. V is TRBV5-1 and J is TRBJ2-3, with 8 nucleotides matching TRBD2. The CDR3 consists of 14 residues. The V gene's germline CDR1 is SGHRS and CDR2 YFSETQ. J lost 7 bases, V lost 5 bases, and 9 bases had no gene match.

This chain links TRBV7-8 with TRBJ2-3; TRBD2 agrees at 12 bases. The CDR3 has 19 residues. Germline CDR1 and CDR2: SGHVS and FQNEAQ. J gave up 0 bases and V 5 bases, and 12 bases lay outside the gene matches. As DNA, the CDR3 is TGTGCCAGCAGCCCCAATGGGGGACTAGCGGGCTCTAGCACAGATACGCAGTATTTT. This gives the protein CASSPNGGLAGSSTDTQYF.

The gene calls are TRBV2 and TRBJ1-2; 7 bases fit TRBD1. The CDR3 has 14 residues. Germline CDR1 reads SNHLY; CDR2 reads FYNNEI. V lost 8 bases and J lost 2; bases outside the gene matches: 8. CDR3 residues: CASGLDRANYGYTF. CDR3 in DNA: TGTGCCAGCGGCCTTGACAGGGCCAACTATGGCTACACCTTC.

The rearrangement joins TRBV6-1 to TRBJ2-7; the match to TRBD2 covers 7 bases. Germline CDR1 MNHNS, CDR2 SASEGT. This CDR3 region has 14 residues. Unmatched junction bases numbered 10, after V lost 8 bases and J lost 3 bases. This CDR3 reads CASLTRASGYEQYF. Here the CDR3 DNA reads TGTGCCAGCCTAACGCGGGCTAGCGGCTACGAGCAGTACTTC.

This clone was picked up one time. The V call is TRBV14, the J call TRBJ1-2; 7 bases align to TRBD1. The CDR3 spans 13 residues. Trimming removed 4 bases from V and 6 bases from J; junction bases left unmatched: 5. The germline CDR1 and CDR2 sequences are SGHDN and FVKESK. CDR3 bases: TGTGCCAGCAGCCTCGCCAGGGGGAATGGCTACACCTTC. It codes for CASSLARGNGYTF.

The J gene is TRBJ2-7, the V gene TRBV27, with 7 positions matching TRBD1. The CDR3 has 13 residues. V gave up 6 bases and J gave up 2 bases; unmatched junction bases: 4. Germline V gene lookup returns CDR1 MNHEY and CDR2 SMNVEV (reference sequence). Written as DNA, the CDR3 is TGTGCCAGCAGGTTGAGGGGGCCCTACGAGCAGTACTTC. Residues: CASRLRGPYEQYF.

This clone showed up just once. The CDR3 DNA follows: TGTGCCAGCAGTGCGTCGTGGGGGGCCGGGGAGCTGTTTTTT. Residues: CASSASWGAGELFF. V is TRBV25-1 and J is TRBJ2-2; the D gene is possibly TRBD2 (6 bases). V lost 4 bases, J lost 6 bases, and 12 bases lay in between. CDR1 and CDR2 (germline): MGHDK, SYGVNS. The CDR3 sequence is 14 residues long.

To note about this clone: The germline gene is not matched at one end of the junction; a read error may be the cause. The chain has TRBV29-1 and TRBJ2-5, with 7 positions matching TRBD1. The germline gives CDR1 SQVTM, CDR2 ANQGSEA. CDR3 size: 14 residues. The CDR3 DNA reads TGCAGCGTTGGCTCCAGGGGGTACCAAGGGACCCAGTACTTC. Translating gives CSVGSRGYQGTQYF.

This clone was seen only once. The rearrangement links TRBV6-1 to TRBJ2-1; D perhaps matches TRBD2 (5 bases). The V end lost 5 bases, the J end lost 7 bases, and 9 bases lay between the germline ends. Germline loops: CDR1 MNHNS, CDR2 SASEGT. CDR3 length: 12 amino acids. CDR3 residues: CASSPSRNEQFF. In DNA, the CDR3 is TGTGCCAGCAGTCCTAGCAGAAATGAGCAGTTCTTC.

The chain is built from TRBV28 and TRBJ2-7; TRBD2 might be the D (6 bases). V was trimmed by 5 bases and J by 2 bases, leaving 13 bases between them. Germline values: CDR1 MDHEN, CDR2 SYDVKM. The CDR3 loop spans 14 amino acids. CDR3: CASSHGTQTYEQYF. Here the CDR3 DNA reads TGTGCCAGCAGTCATGGGACTCAGACCTACGAGCAGTACTTC.

V usage is TRBV27 and J usage is TRBJ2-1; 10 nucleotides agree with TRBD2. CDR1 is MNHEY, CDR2 SMNVEV, per germline (reference sequence). CDR3 size: 18 residues. Unmatched junction bases numbered 13, after V lost 3 bases and J lost 5 bases. The CDR3 nucleotides read TGTGCCAGCAGTTTCGGCCAGGGGGGACTAGCGACGCACAATGAGCAGTTCTTC. This codes for CASSFGQGGLATHNEQFF.

This rearrangement joins TRBV7-9 to TRBJ1-2, with D hard to call. V lost 5 bases and J 0 bases, leaving 13 bases between the germline ends. Germline V gives CDR1 SEHNR, CDR2 FQNEAQ (reference sequence). The CDR3 contains 15 residues. CDR3 nucleotides: TGTGCCAGCAGCCCGCGGGCTATAGCTAACTATGGCTACACCTTC. It specifies CASSPRAIANYGYTF.

The chain recombines TRBV6-1 with TRBJ1-2; the D gene is possibly TRBD1 (5 bases). The CDR3 runs to 13 residues. V lost 7 bases to trimming and J lost 4 bases, with 13 bases between them. Germline V CDR1 and CDR2: MNHNS, SASEGT. The CDR3 here is CASTWGDIYGYTF. The CDR3 bases are TGTGCCAGCACCTGGGGCGATATCTATGGCTACACCTTC.

The V and J genes are TRBV6-6 and TRBJ2-1; 9 bases fit TRBD2. Trimming cost V 6 bases and J 5 bases; bases outside gene matches: 2. CDR3 length: 13 residues. Per germline, CDR1 MNHNY and CDR2 SVGAGI (reference sequence). This CDR3 reads CASRGGGDNEQFF. The DNA of the CDR3 is TGTGCCAGCAGGGGCGGGGGGGACAATGAGCAGTTCTTC.

The chain has TRBV27 and TRBJ2-7; TRBD1 matches 7 bases. V gave up 2 bases and J gave up 4 bases; unmatched junction bases: 5. CDR1 MNHEY and CDR2 SMNVEV come from the germline V gene (reference sequence). The CDR3 has 14 residues. The CDR3 loop reads CASSLRGRGYEQYF. The CDR3 nucleotides are TGTGCCAGCAGTTTACGGGGCAGGGGGTACGAGCAGTACTTC.

The chain joins TRBV6-6 to TRBJ1-1, with D uncertain. In germline, CDR1 is MNHNY, CDR2 SVGAGI (reference sequence). V lost 2 bases, J lost 1 base, and 5 bases lay in between. This CDR3 contains 13 residues. The CDR3 spells CASSYTGNTEAFF. CDR3 coding DNA: TGTGCCAGCAGTTACACCGGGAACACTGAAGCTTTCTTT.

There are a few counts of this clone. The chain has TRBV19 and TRBJ1-4, with TRBD1 identical over 8 bases. The CDR3 has 15 amino acids. Germline CDR1 LNHDA, CDR2 SQIVND (reference sequence). With V trimmed by 5 bases and J by 3 bases, 5 bases remained unmatched. The CDR3 protein is CASSPNRGSNEKLFF. The CDR3 nucleotides read TGTGCCAGTAGTCCTAACAGGGGGTCTAATGAAAAACTGTTTTTT.

This clone appeared a few times. The CDR3 DNA follows: TGTGCCAGCTCACCTCTCCGGGTGGACACTGAAGCTTTCTTT. Protein product: CASSPLRVDTEAFF. V usage is TRBV18 and J usage is TRBJ1-1; no clear D gene. The CDR3 contains 14 residues. Germline assignment: CDR1 KGHSH and CDR2 LQKENI. Trimming took 3 bases from V and 3 from J, leaving 11 bases between them.

The J gene is TRBJ2-1, the V gene TRBV2, with 7 nucleotides matching TRBD1. From germline, CDR1 is SNHLY and CDR2 FYNNEI. This CDR3 is built from 15 residues. Losses at the gene ends were 5 bases for V and 1 base for J; bases not matched to a gene: 5. CDR3 residues: CASSPDRASYNEQFF. DNA for the CDR3: TGTGCCAGCAGTCCAGACAGGGCATCCTACAATGAGCAGTTCTTC.